The present entry profiles one TCR beta chain with its context. Its antigen is not known. This table comes from immunoSEQ multiplex PCR, and its TCRdb copy is limited to in-frame clones, with some not included. The sample comprises approximately 70,000 clones, roughly 88% of which are singletons, and more than 2% rests with the top ten. The data belong to a study of T cell responses to AZD1222 COVID-19 vaccine. Findings of the study overall: Clonal diversity was possibly underestimated, and the donors were mostly white British, with more females. Sampling captured repertoires only after the peak T cell response. Across spike, vaccine-associated CD4 TCRs were found, dominant at 160-218 and 743-854.

This clonotype was sampled from an adult in good health. Sequenced here: peripheral blood, sampled on day 0 of AZD1222 vaccination.

The CDR3 loop reads CASSQDSGGAAYEQYF. The CDR3 DNA sequence: TGCGCCAGCAGCCAAGATAGCGGGGGAGCAGCCTACGAGCAGTACTTC. This chain connects TRBV4-3 to TRBJ2-7; 9 nucleotides match TRBD2. V shed 0 bases, J shed 2 bases, and the junction held 5 bases outside the gene matches. In germline, CDR1 is LGHNA, CDR2 YSLEER. This CDR3 has 16 amino acids.